This is a list of T cell receptor beta chains from one sample in a study of blood T cell repertoires in COVID-19. Data came from immunoSEQ multiplex PCR; TCRdb stores just in-frame clones and leaves some out. The sample consists of about 160,000 clones, about 80% of them appearing once. The sequenced sample was peripheral blood. Receptors were obtained from a man aged 60 to 69 with acute or convalescent COVID-19. CDR3s include the opening cysteine and the closing phenylalanine or tryptophan. D genes are given only for firm matches. The listing skips clone size in some rows; elsewhere it reads once, few, many or a size class.

J gene	clone size	V gene	D gene	CDR3 protein	CDR3 DNA
TRBJ2-1	-	TRBV29-1	-	CSVEPRQHEQFF	TGCAGCGTTGAACCCCGACAGCATGAGCAGTTCTTC
TRBJ2-7	-	TRBV6-6	-	CASSTHFRVRVGEQYF	TGTGCCAGCAGTACCCACTTCAGGGTCCGGGTAGGCGAGCAGTACTTC
TRBJ1-1	-	TRBV6-5	-	CASSINEAFF	TGTGCCAGCAGCATCAATGAAGCTTTCTTT
TRBJ2-5	-	TRBV4-1	TRBD1	CASSHLGRQGGGETQYF	TGCGCCAGCAGCCATCTGGGGAGACAGGGGGGGGGAGAGACCCAGTACTTC
TRBJ2-5	few	TRBV15	-	CATSRDYGTQYF	TGTGCCACCAGCAGAGATTACGGGACCCAGTACTTC
TRBJ1-1	-	TRBV6-6	TRBD1	CASNTGEATEAFF	TGTGCCAGCAACACAGGGGAGGCAACTGAAGCTTTCTTT
TRBJ1-2	-	TRBV5-1	-	CASRRQESNYGYTF	TGCGCCAGCAGAAGACAGGAGTCTAACTATGGCTACACCTTC
TRBJ2-7	-	TRBV2	-	CASRNLQGPEQYF	TGTGCCAGCAGAAACTTACAGGGACCCGAGCAGTACTTC
TRBJ1-5	-	TRBV6-5	-	CATKNRPYSNQPQHF	TGTGCCACAAAAAACAGGCCTTATAGCAATCAGCCCCAGCATTTT
TRBJ1-3	-	TRBV27	-	CASRSGSDSGNTIYF	TGTGCCAGCAGGTCGGGGTCGGACTCTGGAAACACCATATATTTT
TRBJ2-3	-	TRBV6-6	TRBD1	CASSSGQGASTDTQYF	TGTGCCAGCAGTTCCGGACAGGGGGCTAGTACAGATACGCAGTATTTT
TRBJ2-3	-	TRBV5-1	-	CASSLMSDTDTQYF	TGCGCCAGCAGCTTGATGTCAGACACAGATACGCAGTATTTT
TRBJ2-2	-	TRBV7-3	-	CASSRSTGMVAGELFF	TGTGCCAGCAGCCGTAGTACAGGGATGGTCGCCGGGGAGCTGTTTTTT
TRBJ1-2	-	TRBV24-1	-	CATSERPTDGYTF	TGTGCCACCAGTGAGAGACCGACAGATGGCTACACCTTC
TRBJ2-5	few	TRBV9	-	CASSLGTRRAETQYF	TGTGCCAGCAGCCTTGGGACTCGGAGGGCAGAGACCCAGTACTTC
TRBJ2-2	-	TRBV7-7	TRBD1	CASKGMTGGNTGELFF	TGTGCCAGCAAGGGGATGACAGGGGGTAACACCGGGGAGCTGTTTTTT
TRBJ1-2	once	TRBV9	-	CASRSGEQGYTF	TGTGCCAGCAGGTCAGGGGAGCAGGGCTACACCTTC
TRBJ2-5	-	TRBV7-3	TRBD2	CASSELAGRQETQYF	TGTGCCAGCAGCGAGTTAGCGGGGAGACAAGAGACCCAGTACTTC
TRBJ1-2	-	TRBV24-1	-	CATSDPDGRGAYGYTF	TGTGCCACCAGTGACCCCGATGGAAGGGGCGCCTATGGCTACACCTTC
TRBJ1-4	-	TRBV15	-	CATSTGRGHNEKLFF	TGTGCCACCAGCACCGGCAGGGGACATAATGAAAAACTGTTTTTT
TRBJ2-1	-	TRBV7-9	TRBD2	CASSAGLAGGSYNEQFF	TGTGCCAGCAGCGCGGGACTAGCGGGGGGGAGTTACAATGAGCAGTTCTTC
TRBJ1-2	-	TRBV27	-	CASSLSKQPSWGYTF	TGTGCCAGCAGTTTATCGAAACAGCCCTCATGGGGCTACACCTTC